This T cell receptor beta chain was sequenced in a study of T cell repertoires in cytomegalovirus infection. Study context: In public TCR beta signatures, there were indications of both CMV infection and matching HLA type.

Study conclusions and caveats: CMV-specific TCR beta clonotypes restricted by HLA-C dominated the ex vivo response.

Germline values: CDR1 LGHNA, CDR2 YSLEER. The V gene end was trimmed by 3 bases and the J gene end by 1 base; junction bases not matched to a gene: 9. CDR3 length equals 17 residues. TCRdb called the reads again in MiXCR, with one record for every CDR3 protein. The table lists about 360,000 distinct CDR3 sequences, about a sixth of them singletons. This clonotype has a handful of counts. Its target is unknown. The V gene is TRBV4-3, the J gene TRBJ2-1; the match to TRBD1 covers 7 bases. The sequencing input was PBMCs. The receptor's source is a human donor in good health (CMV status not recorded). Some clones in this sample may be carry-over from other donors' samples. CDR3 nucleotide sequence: TGCGCCAGCAGCCAGAATACCGGGACAGTTTCCTACAATGAGCAGTTCTTC. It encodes CASSQNTGTVSYNEQFF.